The TCR beta chain under discussion was sequenced for a study of T-cell reconstitution after alpha-beta-depleted transplantation in children. Findings and limits, study-wide: Once a year had passed after transplant, T-cell counts and diversity came mostly from newly produced T cells. From surviving recipient T cells and thymic progenitors came the high day-60 TCRbeta diversity observed in some patients. There were reportedly several hundred expanded graft clones from which alpha-beta T cells came about two months after transplant.

In germline, CDR1 is MNHNS, CDR2 SASEGT. Unmatched junction bases numbered 9, after V lost 6 bases and J lost 2 bases. CDR3 length: 16 amino acids. A note on this clonotype: The antigen is not known.

Unique molecular identifiers were used in preparing the TCRbeta library. TCRdb called the PCR reads again in MiXCR, with one record for every CDR3 protein. The sample carries 800,000 to 1,000,000 distinct CDR3 sequences, about 29% recorded once. The V and J genes are TRBV6-1 and TRBJ2-3, with 9 bases lining up with TRBD1. This material consisted of PBMCs, mostly from graft donor cells, taken 360 days after TCRalphabeta/CD19-depleted stem cell transplant. The origin of this receptor is a boy under three years old who had a stem cell transplant for SCID, so the T cells may come from the graft donor. CDR3 in amino acids: CASRDGTGLVTDTQYF. The CDR3 bases are TGTGCCAGCAGAGATGGGACAGGGCTTGTCACAGATACGCAGTATTTT.